This passage covers 16 T cell receptor beta chains from one sample sequenced in a study of memory CD8 T cells in hepatitis C reinfection. Time point specified: late/post reinfection, 12 to 24 weeks after detection. Sorted cells were sequenced directly ex vivo without any in vitro expansion. Some clones are missing from TCRdb's copy, which holds only in-frame ones; the method was immunoSEQ multiplex PCR. The data show about 46,000 clones, with about 91% seen just once and roughly 0.7% held by the top ten. The sequencing sample was made of naive CD8+ T cells sorted from blood. These receptors were obtained from a man aged 18 to 29 with hepatitis C virus infection.

This clone showed up just a few times. This chain uses TRBV5-1 with TRBJ1-5, with D possibly being TRBD1 (5 bases). This CDR3 contains 15 residues. Trimming removed 4 bases from V and 3 bases from J, with 14 bases in between. Germline CDR1 and CDR2: SGHRS and YFSETQ. The CDR3: CASSPGTLSNQPQHF. The DNA for the CDR3 is TGCGCCAGCAGCCCAGGGACTCTGTCCAATCAGCCCCAGCATTTT.

The chain recombines TRBV5-6 with TRBJ2-7, with a possible D match to TRBD1 (6 bases). V was pared by 1 base and J by 6 bases, with 14 bases between. The germline CDR1 and CDR2 sequences are SGHDT and YYEEEE. The CDR3 is made up of 14 amino acids. The chain's CDR3 is CASSLNRAHLEQYF. CDR3 DNA: TGTGCCAGCAGCTTGAACAGGGCCCACCTCGAGCAGTACTTC.

The chain couples TRBV7-2 to TRBJ1-4, with D perhaps matching TRBD1 (6 bases). The germline V and J ends were trimmed by 0 bases and 3 bases, with 11 bases remaining between them. The CDR3 spans 16 residues. Germline loops: CDR1 SGHTA, CDR2 FQGNSA. The CDR3 DNA reads as TGTGCCAGCAGCTTAGCCCCAGGGGTGGCTAATGAAAAACTGTTTTTT. Translating gives CASSLAPGVANEKLFF.

The rearrangement joins TRBV28 to TRBJ2-7, with 12 bases that match TRBD1. In germline, CDR1 is MDHEN, CDR2 SYDVKM. V gave up 6 bases and J gave up 6 bases; unmatched junction bases: 6. CDR3 length: 14 residues. In nucleotides, the CDR3 is TGTGCCAGCAGAACCGGGACAGGGGGCCTCGAGCAGTACTTC. This sequence encodes CASRTGTGGLEQYF.

The V call is TRBV6-1, the J call TRBJ2-7; no clear D gene. V was pared by 1 base and J by 7 bases, with 11 bases between. CDR3 size: 13 residues. Germline CDR1 MNHNS, CDR2 SASEGT. The CDR3 sequence: CASSEGPGWEQYV. The CDR3 DNA reads TGTGCCAGCAGTGAAGGGCCCGGGTGGGAGCAGTACGTC.

This clone came up a few times. The V call is TRBV7-9, the J call TRBJ2-5; D possibly corresponds to TRBD1 (6 bases). CDR1 and CDR2 (germline): SEHNR, FQNEAQ (reference sequence). The CDR3 runs to 15 residues. The V end lost 5 bases, the J end lost 2 bases, and 15 bases lay between the germline ends. Here the CDR3 reads CASSHTGTTQETQYF. CDR3 in DNA: TGTGCCAGCAGCCATACCGGGACAACACAAGAGACCCAGTACTTC.

This chain uses TRBV27 with TRBJ1-5, with TRBD1 identical over 9 bases. Germline loops: CDR1 MNHEY, CDR2 SMNVEV (reference sequence). The V segment lost 0 bases and the J segment 7 bases; nucleotides outside the gene matches: 7. The CDR3 runs to 16 residues. The CDR3 protein is CASSLSIGQGLQPQHF. The CDR3 DNA sequence: TGTGCCAGCAGTTTATCGATCGGACAGGGGTTACAGCCCCAGCATTTT.

CDR3 region: CAWSIGAGANVLTF. CDR3 DNA sequence: TGTGCCTGGAGTATAGGGGCCGGGGCCAACGTCCTGACTTTC. The V gene is TRBV30, the J gene TRBJ2-6, with TRBD1 as a possible D gene (5 bases). The germline CDR1 and CDR2 sequences are GTSNPN and SVGIG (reference sequence). This CDR3 contains 14 residues. V lost 2 bases to trimming and J lost 4 bases, with 9 bases between them.

This chain joins TRBV28 and TRBJ2-3, with 9 nucleotides matching TRBD2. There are 15 residues in the CDR3. V gave up 5 bases and J gave up 2 bases; unmatched junction bases: 5. The germline V gene has CDR1 MDHEN and CDR2 SYDVKM. The CDR3 DNA is TGTGCCAGCAGTCTGCGGGGGGGGTACACAGATACGCAGTATTTT. This codes for CASSLRGGYTDTQYF. Variable domain in full (rest from reference TRBV28 and TRBJ2-3): DVKVTQSSRYLVKRTGEKVFLECVQDMDHENMFWYRQDPGLGLRLIYFSYDVKMKEKGDIPEGYSVSREKKERFSLILESASTNQTSMYLCASSLRGGYTDTQYFGPGTRLTVL.

The chain employs TRBV4-3 and TRBJ2-5; D may be TRBD1 (5 bases). This CDR3 contains 15 residues. The germline gives CDR1 LGHNA, CDR2 YSLEER. Trimming took 0 bases from V and 5 from J, leaving 13 bases between them. The CDR3 protein is CASSQDAGIPETQYF. CDR3 nucleotides: TGCGCCAGCAGCCAAGATGCAGGGATCCCGGAGACCCAGTACTTC.

This chain links TRBV28 with TRBJ1-5; D gene uncertain. Trimming removed 1 base at V and 1 base at J, with 11 bases between. This CDR3 has 16 residues. Germline V gene sequence: CDR1 MDHEN, CDR2 SYDVKM. The CDR3 DNA follows: TGTGCCAGCAGTTTATTGGCAGGTCCCAGCAATCAGCCCCAGCATTTT. It codes for CASSLLAGPSNQPQHF.

J is TRBJ2-3 and V is TRBV7-9; 8 nucleotides agree with TRBD2. This CDR3 is 14 amino acids long. V lost 5 bases to trimming and J lost 3 bases; unmatched junction nucleotides: 4. CDR1 and CDR2 from the germline V gene are SEHNR and FQNEAQ (reference sequence). The CDR3 reads CASSDAGGTDTQYF. The CDR3 DNA follows: TGTGCCAGCAGCGACGCGGGGGGTACAGATACGCAGTATTTT.

The chain uses TRBV27 and TRBJ2-5, with 10 bases matching TRBD2. The CDR3 loop spans 16 amino acids. Germline V lookup: CDR1 MNHEY, CDR2 SMNVEV (reference sequence). V dropped 6 bases and J dropped 2; count of bases not matched to a gene: 9. The CDR3: CASRTLAGVKQETQYF. CDR3 sequence (DNA): TGTGCCAGCAGGACCCTAGCGGGAGTAAAACAAGAGACCCAGTACTTC.

The chain carries TRBV9 and TRBJ2-3, with a possible D match to TRBD1 (6 bases). This CDR3 contains 14 residues. Per germline, CDR1 SGDLS and CDR2 YYNGEE. Trimming shortened V by 3 bases and J by 0 bases, and 8 bases separated the two germline ends. CDR3 DNA: TGTGCCAGCAGCGGCGACAGGAGCACAGATACGCAGTATTTT. It translates to CASSGDRSTDTQYF. The full variable domain, its missing parts supplied by reference TRBV9 and TRBJ2-3, is DSGVTQTPKHLITATGQRVTLRCSPRSGDLSVYWYQQSLDQGLQFLIQYYNGEERAKGNILERFSAQQFPDLHSELNLSSLELGDSALYFCASSGDRSTDTQYFGPGTRLTVL.

The rearrangement joins TRBV27 to TRBJ1-2; D is uncertain. V lost 5 bases and J 1 base, leaving 11 bases between the germline ends. The CDR3 spans 14 residues. Looked up from germline, CDR1 is MNHEY and CDR2 is SMNVEV (reference sequence). The CDR3 nucleotides read TGTGCCAGCAGTCTGACGGGAAATAACTATGGCTACACCTTC. This encodes CASSLTGNNYGYTF.

The CDR3 DNA sequence: TGCAGCGTTGAAAATTTCCTCCCCGGGGATGAAGCTTTCTTT. Translating it yields CSVENFLPGDEAFF. V and J are TRBV29-1 and TRBJ1-1; D call uncertain. Trimming took 2 bases from V and 7 from J, leaving 17 bases between them. Germline values: CDR1 SQVTM, CDR2 ANQGSEA. This CDR3 spans 14 amino acids.